This paragraph reports one T cell receptor beta chain. V gave up 6 bases and J gave up 7 bases; unmatched junction bases: 5. This CDR3 has 14 residues. CDR1 is SGHAT and CDR2 is FQNNGV in the germline V gene. This record comes from a study of blood T cell repertoires in COVID-19. Using immunoSEQ multiplex PCR, the repertoire was profiled, and TCRdb retains in-frame clones only, with some absent. The table shows 150,000 to 200,000 clones, with roughly three quarters occurring only once. Participants, 18 to 89 years old, spanned 25 or so US areas. Allocation to cohorts depended on clinical history reported by the participants.

Sequences were obtained from PBMCs or T cells enriched from blood (not recorded which). This chain connects TRBV11-2 to TRBJ2-2, with 10 bases lining up with TRBD1. This TCR was recovered from a man aged 55 to 70 who had been exposed to COVID-19. CDR3 residues: CASRRQGAIGELFF. In DNA, the CDR3 is TGTGCCAGCAGAAGACAGGGGGCTATCGGGGAGCTGTTTTTT.